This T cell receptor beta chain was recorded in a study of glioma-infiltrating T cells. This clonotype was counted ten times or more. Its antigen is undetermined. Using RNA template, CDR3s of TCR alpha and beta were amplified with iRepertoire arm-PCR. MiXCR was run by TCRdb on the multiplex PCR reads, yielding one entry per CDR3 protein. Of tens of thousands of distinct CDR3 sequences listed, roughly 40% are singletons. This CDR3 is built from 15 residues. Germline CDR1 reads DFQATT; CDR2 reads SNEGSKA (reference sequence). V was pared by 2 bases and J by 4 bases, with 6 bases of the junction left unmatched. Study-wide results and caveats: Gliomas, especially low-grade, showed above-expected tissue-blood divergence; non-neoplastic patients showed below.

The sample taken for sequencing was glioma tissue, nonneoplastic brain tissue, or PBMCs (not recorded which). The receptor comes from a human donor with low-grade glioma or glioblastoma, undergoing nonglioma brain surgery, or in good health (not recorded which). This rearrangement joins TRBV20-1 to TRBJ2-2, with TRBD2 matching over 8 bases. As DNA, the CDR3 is TGCAGTGCTAGAATAGCGGGGCAGGCCACCGGGGAGCTGTTTTTT. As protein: CSARIAGQATGELFF.